This T cell receptor beta chain originates from a study of metastatic and nonmetastatic thyroid tumors. Overall study: Thyroid patients, malignant and benign, had repertoires compared across blood and tumor or nodule tissue.

This clone has just a few counts. Its antigen is still unknown. The junction departs from the called germline gene at one end, perhaps through a read error. Thyroid surgery had not been preceded by any treatment in any patient. Per the original methods: To classify distant metastasis in papillary thyroid cancer, a model was built from CDR3 differences across clinicopathological groups. TCRdb redid the clone calls on the PCR reads using MiXCR. TCRdb assigned the V and J calls; the authors' analysis was not used. The table includes about 45,000 clones, around 4% detected once. Study-level results: Benign nodules were reported to have significantly lower TCR beta diversity than malignant thyroid tumors, in blood and tumor.

Germline V lookup: CDR1 SGHRS, CDR2 YFSETQ. The CDR3 contains 15 residues. This TCR derives from a female donor with papillary thyroid cancer or a benign thyroid nodule (not recorded which). Some clones in this sample may be carry-over from other donors' samples. Sequencing input: blood. The genes are TRBV5-1 and TRBJ2-7, with TRBD1 as a possible D gene (6 bases). This chain's CDR3 is CASGLDQGSSCEQYF. CDR3 sequence (DNA): TGCGCCAGCGGCTTGGATCAGGGGAGCTCCTGCGAGCAGTACTTC.